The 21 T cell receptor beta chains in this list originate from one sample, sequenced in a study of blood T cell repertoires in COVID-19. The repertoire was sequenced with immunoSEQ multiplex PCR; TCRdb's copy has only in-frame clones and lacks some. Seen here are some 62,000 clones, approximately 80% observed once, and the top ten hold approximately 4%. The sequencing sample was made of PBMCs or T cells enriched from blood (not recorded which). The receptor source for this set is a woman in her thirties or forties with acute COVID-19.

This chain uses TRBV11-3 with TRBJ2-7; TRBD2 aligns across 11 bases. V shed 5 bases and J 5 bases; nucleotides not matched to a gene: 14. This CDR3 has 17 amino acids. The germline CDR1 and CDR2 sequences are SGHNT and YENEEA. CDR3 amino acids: CASSLGLADARGNEQYF. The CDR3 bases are TGTGCCAGCAGCCTGGGACTAGCGGACGCTAGGGGGAACGAGCAGTACTTC.

The CDR3 here is CSVGLGQAGNTIYF. CDR3 DNA: TGCAGCGTTGGTTTAGGACAGGCTGGAAACACCATATATTTT. This chain connects TRBV29-1 to TRBJ1-3, with 7 bases that match TRBD1. V dropped 4 bases and J dropped 2; count of bases not matched to a gene: 5. Germline V CDR1 and CDR2: SQVTM, ANQGSEA. The CDR3 is made up of 14 amino acids.

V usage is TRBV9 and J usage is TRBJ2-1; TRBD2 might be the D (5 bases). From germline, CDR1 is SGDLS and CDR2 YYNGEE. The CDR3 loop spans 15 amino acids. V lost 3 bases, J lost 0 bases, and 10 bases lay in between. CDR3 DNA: TGTGCCAGCAGCGCGACCACTAGCTCCTACAATGAGCAGTTCTTC. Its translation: CASSATTSSYNEQFF.

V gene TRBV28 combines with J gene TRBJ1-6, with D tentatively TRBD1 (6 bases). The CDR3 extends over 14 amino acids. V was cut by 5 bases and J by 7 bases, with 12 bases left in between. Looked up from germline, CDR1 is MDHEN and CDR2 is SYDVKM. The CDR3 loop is CASSPGQPNSPLHF. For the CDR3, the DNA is TGTGCCAGCAGTCCCGGACAGCCAAATTCACCCCTCCACTTT. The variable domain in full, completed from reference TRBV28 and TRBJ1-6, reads DVKVTQSSRYLVKRTGEKVFLECVQDMDHENMFWYRQDPGLGLRLIYFSYDVKMKEKGDIPEGYSVSREKKERFSLILESASTNQTSMYLCASSPGQPNSPLHFGNGTRLTVT.

The CDR3 coding sequence is TGTGCCAGCAGCACAAACAGACATCGCTCTGGGGCCAACGTCCTGACTTTC. Protein: CASSTNRHRSGANVLTF. The chain is built from TRBV9 and TRBJ2-6; D not certain. This CDR3 region has 17 residues. V lost 4 bases and J lost 0, with 14 bases in between. Germline-derived CDR1 and CDR2 are SGDLS and YYNGEE.

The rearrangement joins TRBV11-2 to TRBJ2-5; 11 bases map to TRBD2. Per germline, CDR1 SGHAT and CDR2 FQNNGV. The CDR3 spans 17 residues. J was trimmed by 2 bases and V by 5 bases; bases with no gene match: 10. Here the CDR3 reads CASSPKTGTSGQETQYF. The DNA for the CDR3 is TGTGCCAGCAGCCCCAAGACCGGGACTAGCGGACAAGAGACCCAGTACTTC.

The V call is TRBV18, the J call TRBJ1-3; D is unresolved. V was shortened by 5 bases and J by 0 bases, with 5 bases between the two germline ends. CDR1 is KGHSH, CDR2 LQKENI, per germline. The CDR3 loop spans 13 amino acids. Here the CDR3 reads CASSDISGNTIYF. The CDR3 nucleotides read TGTGCCAGCTCAGACATCTCTGGAAACACCATATATTTT. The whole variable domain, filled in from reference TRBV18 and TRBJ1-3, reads NAGVMQNPRHLVRRRGQEARLRCSPMKGHSHVYWYRQLPEEGLKFMVYLQKENIIDESGMPKERFSAEFPKEGPSILRIQQVVRGDSAAYFCASSDISGNTIYFGEGSWLTVV.

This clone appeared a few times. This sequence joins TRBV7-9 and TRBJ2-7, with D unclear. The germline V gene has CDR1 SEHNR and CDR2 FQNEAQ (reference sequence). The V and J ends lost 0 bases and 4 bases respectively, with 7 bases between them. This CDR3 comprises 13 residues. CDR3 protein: CASSLAPRYEQYF. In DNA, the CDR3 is TGTGCCAGCAGCTTAGCCCCCCGTTACGAGCAGTACTTC.

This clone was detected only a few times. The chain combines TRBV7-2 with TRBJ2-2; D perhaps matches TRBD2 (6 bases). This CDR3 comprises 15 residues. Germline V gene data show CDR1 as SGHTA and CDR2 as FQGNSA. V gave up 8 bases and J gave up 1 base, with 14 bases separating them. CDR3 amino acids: CASPRGAMNTGELFF. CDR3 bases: TGTGCCAGCCCCCGCGGGGCGATGAACACCGGGGAGCTGTTTTTT.

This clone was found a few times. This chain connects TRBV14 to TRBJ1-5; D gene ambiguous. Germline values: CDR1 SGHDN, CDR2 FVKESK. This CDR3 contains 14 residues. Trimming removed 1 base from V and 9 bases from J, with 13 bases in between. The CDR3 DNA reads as TGTGCCAGCAGCCAAGCCGGGGTCCCCGGGCCCCAGCATTTT. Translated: CASSQAGVPGPQHF.

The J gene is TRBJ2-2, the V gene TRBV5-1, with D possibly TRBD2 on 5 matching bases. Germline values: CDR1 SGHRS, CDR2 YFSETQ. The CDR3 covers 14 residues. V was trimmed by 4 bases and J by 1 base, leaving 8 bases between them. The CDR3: CASSLGLNTGELFF. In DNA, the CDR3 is TGCGCCAGCAGCCTAGGACTGAACACCGGGGAGCTGTTTTTT.

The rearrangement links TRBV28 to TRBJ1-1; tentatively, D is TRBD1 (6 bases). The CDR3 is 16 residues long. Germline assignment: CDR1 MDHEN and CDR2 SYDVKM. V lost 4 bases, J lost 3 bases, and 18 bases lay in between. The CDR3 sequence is CASSSGTGIGDTEAFF. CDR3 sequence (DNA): TGTGCCAGCAGTTCAGGAACAGGGATCGGGGACACTGAAGCTTTCTTT.

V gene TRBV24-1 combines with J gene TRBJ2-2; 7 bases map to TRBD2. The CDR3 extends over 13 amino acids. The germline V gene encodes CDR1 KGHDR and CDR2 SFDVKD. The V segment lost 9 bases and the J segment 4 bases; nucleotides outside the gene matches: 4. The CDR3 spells CATGRDPTGELFF. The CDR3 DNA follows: TGTGCCACCGGGAGGGACCCCACCGGGGAGCTGTTTTTT.

CDR3 sequence (DNA): TGCAGCGTTCTGCCAGGGATGAACACTGAAGCTTTCTTT. It encodes CSVLPGMNTEAFF. The chain is built from TRBV29-1 and TRBJ1-1, with D tentatively TRBD1 (5 bases). Germline lookup yields CDR1 SQVTM and CDR2 ANQGSEA. The CDR3 totals 13 residues. V dropped 5 bases and J dropped 0 bases, with 10 bases sitting between them.

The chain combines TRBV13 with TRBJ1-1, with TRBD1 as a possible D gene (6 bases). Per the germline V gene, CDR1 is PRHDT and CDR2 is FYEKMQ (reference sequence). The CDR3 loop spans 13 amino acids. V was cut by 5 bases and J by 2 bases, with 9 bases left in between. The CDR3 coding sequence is TGTGCCAGCAGCGCAGGGGTTAACACTGAAGCTTTCTTT. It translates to CASSAGVNTEAFF.

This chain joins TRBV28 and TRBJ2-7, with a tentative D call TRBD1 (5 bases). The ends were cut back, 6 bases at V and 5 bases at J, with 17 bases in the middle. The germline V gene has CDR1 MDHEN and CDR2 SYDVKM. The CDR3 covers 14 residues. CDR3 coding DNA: TGTGCCAGCAGCAAATCCAGGGTTTACGACGAGCAGTACTTC. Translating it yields CASSKSRVYDEQYF.

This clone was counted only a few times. The CDR3 region is CASSQVSGQGALEQFF. In DNA, the CDR3 is TGTGCCAGCAGCCAAGTGTCAGGACAGGGGGCGCTTGAGCAGTTCTTC. This chain joins TRBV14 and TRBJ2-1; 11 nucleotides line up with TRBD1. Per the germline V gene, CDR1 is SGHDN and CDR2 is FVKESK. The CDR3 loop spans 16 amino acids. V dropped 1 base and J dropped 9; count of bases not matched to a gene: 8.

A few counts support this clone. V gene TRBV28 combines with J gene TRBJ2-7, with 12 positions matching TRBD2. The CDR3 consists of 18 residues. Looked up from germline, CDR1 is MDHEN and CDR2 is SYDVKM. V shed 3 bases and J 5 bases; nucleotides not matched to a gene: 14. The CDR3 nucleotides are TGTGCCAGCAGTTTCTTCGTAACCGGGACTAGCGGGTACCACGAGCAGTACTTC. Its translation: CASSFFVTGTSGYHEQYF.

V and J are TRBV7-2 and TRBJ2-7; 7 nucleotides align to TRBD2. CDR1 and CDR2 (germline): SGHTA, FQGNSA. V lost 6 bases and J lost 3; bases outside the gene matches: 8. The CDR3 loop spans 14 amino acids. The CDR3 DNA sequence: TGTGCCAGCAGGGGGGAGGGGCGGATCTACGAGCAGTACTTC. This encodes CASRGEGRIYEQYF.

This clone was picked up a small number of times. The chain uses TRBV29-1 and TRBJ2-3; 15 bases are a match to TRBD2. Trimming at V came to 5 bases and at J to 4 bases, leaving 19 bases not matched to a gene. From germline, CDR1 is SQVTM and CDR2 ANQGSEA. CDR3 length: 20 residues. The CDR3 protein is CSVSGLRTSGRAGVPDTQYF. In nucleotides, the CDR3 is TGCAGCGTTAGCGGCCTGCGGACTAGCGGGAGGGCCGGGGTCCCAGATACGCAGTATTTT.

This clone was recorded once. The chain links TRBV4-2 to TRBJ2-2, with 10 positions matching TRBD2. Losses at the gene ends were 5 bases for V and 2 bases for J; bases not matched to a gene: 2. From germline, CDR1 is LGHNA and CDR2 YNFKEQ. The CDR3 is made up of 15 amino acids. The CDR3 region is CASSSGGVNTGELFF. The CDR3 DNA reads TGTGCCAGCAGCAGCGGGGGGGTAAACACCGGGGAGCTGTTTTTT.